These 6 T cell receptor beta chains came from one sample sequenced in a study of Graves' ophthalmopathy and Graves' hyperthyroidism. The authors amplified TCR beta CDR3 regions, and they did so from RNA transcripts for repertoire sequencing. Second-round multiplex PCR came after first-round RT-PCR with HTBI primers. TCRdb called the multiplex PCR reads again in MiXCR, with one record for every CDR3 protein. The sample lists about 740,000 distinct CDR3 sequences; roughly two fifths were seen once. The sample consisted of peripheral blood. Source of these receptors: an adult man with Graves' ophthalmopathy.

J is TRBJ1-6 and V is TRBV7-2, with TRBD1 matching 7 bases. Per germline, CDR1 SGHTA and CDR2 FQGNSA. V shed 7 bases, J shed 5 bases, and the junction held 8 bases outside the gene matches. This CDR3 is 15 amino acids long. The CDR3 protein is CASTLRQGNNSPLHF. The DNA for the CDR3 is TGTGCCAGCACTCTCCGACAGGGAAATAATTCACCCCTCCACTTT.

The chain couples TRBV13 to TRBJ1-2, with 10 bases that match TRBD1. From germline, CDR1 is PRHDT and CDR2 FYEKMQ (reference sequence). Trimming took 5 bases from V and 6 from J; bases not matched to a gene: 6. This CDR3 has 14 residues. CDR3 bases: TGTGCCAGCAGCCCGGGGACAGGGGTCAATGGCTACACCTTC. It is translated as CASSPGTGVNGYTF.

This clonotype was counted between two and nine times. The chain is built from TRBV4-1 and TRBJ2-5; TRBD1 matches at 7 bases. The CDR3 length is 14 residues. CDR1 and CDR2 (germline): MGHRA, YSYEKL. The V gene end was trimmed by 4 bases and the J gene end by 3 bases; junction bases not matched to a gene: 5. CDR3 loop: CASSPTGQEETQYF. In DNA, the CDR3 is TGCGCCAGCAGCCCCACCGGACAGGAAGAGACCCAGTACTTC.

In the case of this clonotype: The junction and the germline gene differ at one end; a read error may be behind it. The rearrangement links TRBV10-2 to TRBJ2-5; a possible D gene is TRBD1 (5 bases). The DNA end lines up better with TRBJ2-7; the J call may be wrong. Germline V gene lookup returns CDR1 WSHSY and CDR2 SAAADI. The CDR3 runs 13 residues. The CDR3 DNA reads TGTGCCAGCAGTGGAAACACAGGAACCGAGCAGTACTTC. Its protein is CASSGNTGTEQYF.

This clonotype was picked up many times. The gene calls are TRBV7-9 and TRBJ2-7, with D perhaps assigned TRBD1 or TRBD2 (5 bases each). Trimming removed 5 bases from V and 2 bases from J, with 13 bases in between. The CDR3 extends over 14 amino acids. Germline values: CDR1 SEHNR, CDR2 FQNEAQ (reference sequence). The chain's CDR3 is CASSRRVGPYEQYF. The CDR3 DNA follows: TGTGCCAGCAGCCGGCGCGTGGGACCCTACGAGCAGTACTTC.

The genes are TRBV7-8 and TRBJ2-5; TRBD1 aligns across 10 bases. The CDR3 has 12 amino acids. J gave up 7 bases and V 6 bases, and 2 bases lay outside the gene matches. Looked up from germline, CDR1 is SGHVS and CDR2 is FQNEAQ. The CDR3 coding sequence is TGTGCCAGCAGTGGGACAGGGGTGACCCAGTACTTC. Protein sequence: CASSGTGVTQYF.